Listed here is a single T cell receptor beta chain. The sample originates from a study of blood T cell repertoires in COVID-19. Here immunoSEQ multiplex PCR was the method, and the copy in TCRdb shows in-frame clones only, minus some. This table has approximately 340,000 clones, just over 90% appearing once. This sequence originates from a middle-aged woman who had been exposed to COVID-19. Sequenced material: PBMCs or T cells enriched from blood (not recorded which).

As DNA, the CDR3 is TGTGCCAGCAGCCAAGATCGGGGGGCTCAAACAGGGCCCACCGGGGAGCTGTTTTTT. Its protein product is CASSQDRGAQTGPTGELFF. The genes are TRBV3-1 (or the pseudogene TRBV3-2) and TRBJ2-2; TRBD2 is a possible D gene (7 bases). The CDR3 is 19 residues long. V was shortened by 0 bases and J by 4 bases, with 21 bases between the two germline ends. Germline CDR1 reads LGHDT; CDR2 reads YNNKEL (reference sequence).